These 24 T cell receptor beta chains were all obtained from the same sample, sequenced in a study of CD8+ T cells in alopecia areata (dated by TCRdb to between 2017 and 2018). The time point label, read with the paper, signifies: baseline before oral tofacitinib. The library was produced with the immunoSEQ multiplex PCR assay. For TCR sequencing, RNA was extracted from every sample and reverse transcribed into cDNA to serve as template. What TCRdb holds here is the immuneACCESS table cut down to in-frame rearrangements. Part of the clones is not present; checked against another copy, under half of the missing clones reflect an unresolved V gene, and the others are unexplained. In all, the sample holds roughly 150,000 clones, and 40% to 65% of those were seen once. The ten largest account for 19% of the sample. The sample was CD8+ T cells sorted from blood, taken at week 0. Receptors were obtained from a human donor with alopecia areata.

This clone was observed a few times. The V call is TRBV13, the J call TRBJ1-4; D unclear. Trimming removed 5 bases from V and 6 bases from J, with 16 bases in between. Germline CDR1 and CDR2: PRHDT and FYEKMQ (reference sequence). There are 15 residues in the CDR3. CDR3 DNA sequence: TGTGCCAGCAGCCGACGGGAGTCAGGAGATGAAAAACTGTTTTTT. This gives the protein CASSRRESGDEKLFF.

This clone turned up a few times. The V call is TRBV9, the J call TRBJ1-5; no definite D call. The CDR3 is made up of 15 amino acids. The germline V gene encodes CDR1 SGDLS and CDR2 YYNGEE. Between the trimmed V and J ends, which lost 4 bases and 2 bases, there was a span of 13 bases. CDR3 in DNA: TGTGCCAGCAGCCCCGATGGTTCGGGCAATCAGCCCCAGCATTTT. This translates into CASSPDGSGNQPQHF.

The chain uses TRBV7-8 and TRBJ1-1; maybe TRBD1 (5 bases). CDR3 length: 15 amino acids. Trimming stripped 1 base from V and 1 base from J, with 10 bases between. Germline V gives CDR1 SGHVS, CDR2 FQNEAQ. CDR3 DNA: TGTGCCAGCAGCTTAGGGCAGGGCTGGAACACTGAAGCTTTCTTT. It codes for CASSLGQGWNTEAFF.

The chain has TRBV6-5 and TRBJ2-1; D ambiguous. The CDR3 runs to 16 residues. V shed 2 bases and J shed 0 bases, with 11 bases lying between them. CDR1 is MNHEY and CDR2 is SVGAGI in the germline V gene. The CDR3 DNA sequence: TGTGCCAGCAGTTACAAAGGCGCCATCTCCTACAATGAGCAGTTCTTC. It encodes CASSYKGAISYNEQFF.

The chain couples TRBV27 to TRBJ1-1; weak D call: TRBD1 (5 bases). CDR1 is MNHEY, CDR2 SMNVEV, per germline (reference sequence). Trimming removed 2 bases from V and 1 base from J, with 11 bases in between. CDR3 length: 15 amino acids. As DNA, the CDR3 is TGTGCCAGCAGTTTAGACGGGGGAGGGAACACTGAAGCTTTCTTT. This translates into CASSLDGGGNTEAFF.

This clone was recorded a few times. The chain is built from TRBV7-8 and TRBJ1-5; D possibly corresponds to TRBD1 (5 bases). The CDR3 loop spans 13 amino acids. The germline gives CDR1 SGHVS, CDR2 FQNEAQ. The V end lost 5 bases, the J end lost 10 bases, and 15 bases lay between the germline ends. CDR3 residues: CASSPDRNFPQHF. CDR3 sequence (DNA): TGTGCCAGCAGCCCTGACAGAAACTTCCCCCAGCATTTT.

J is TRBJ2-3 and V is TRBV29-1; D uncertain. The CDR3 runs 13 residues. Germline values: CDR1 SQVTM, CDR2 ANQGSEA. V lost 7 bases and J 6 bases, leaving 17 bases between the germline ends. The CDR3 nucleotides are TGCAGCGCCAACGTCAAAAGGGCGGATACGCAGTATTTT. This translates into CSANVKRADTQYF.

This clone was seen more than once but under ten times. The chain is built from TRBV11-2 and TRBJ2-7; D remains unclear. This CDR3 comprises 12 residues. The V end was cut by 8 bases, the J end by 3 bases, with 11 bases between. Per the germline V gene, CDR1 is SGHAT and CDR2 is FQNNGV. The CDR3 DNA follows: TGTGCCAGCGGGGTGGGCAACTACGAGCAGTACTTC. Residues: CASGVGNYEQYF. Full variable domain (rest looked up from reference TRBV11-2 and TRBJ2-7): EAGVAQSPRYKIIEKRQSVAFWCNPISGHATLYWYQQILGQGPKLLIQFQNNGVVDDSQLPKDRFSAERLKGVDSTLKIQPAKLEDSAVYLCASGVGNYEQYFGPGTRLTVT.

V usage is TRBV9 and J usage is TRBJ1-2; D remains ambiguous. V lost 4 bases to trimming and J lost 4 bases, with 8 bases between them. Germline lookup yields CDR1 SGDLS and CDR2 YYNGEE. CDR3 length: 12 amino acids. CDR3 coding DNA: TGTGCCAGCAGCCATGGTAGCTATGGCTACACCTTC. Translating it yields CASSHGSYGYTF.

The chain employs TRBV30 and TRBJ2-3, with D possibly TRBD2 on 6 matching bases. The germline gives CDR1 GTSNPN, CDR2 SVGIG (reference sequence). V lost 3 bases and J lost 6, with 10 bases in between. The CDR3 is made up of 12 amino acids. The CDR3 bases are TGTGCCTGGAGGGGGGGAAGGGATACGCAGTATTTT. The encoded protein is CAWRGGRDTQYF. Full variable domain (outside the CDR3, taken from reference TRBV30 and TRBJ2-3): SQTIHQWPATLVQPVGSPLSLECTVEGTSNPNLYWYRQAAGRGLQLLFYSVGIGQISSEVPQNLSASRPQDRQFILSSKKLLLSDSGFYLCAWRGGRDTQYFGPGTRLTVL.

The chain recombines TRBV27 with TRBJ1-2; perhaps TRBD1 as D (5 bases). The CDR3 runs 13 residues. With 8 bases removed from V and 3 bases from J, the gap between germline ends came to 13 bases. CDR1 and CDR2 from the germline V gene are MNHEY and SMNVEV (reference sequence). The CDR3 reads CASASWGDYGYTF. The CDR3 DNA sequence: TGTGCCAGCGCCTCCTGGGGGGACTATGGCTACACCTTC.

This clone was recorded a few times. This chain connects TRBV30 to TRBJ1-2; D remains unclear. Germline assignment: CDR1 GTSNPN and CDR2 SVGIG (reference sequence). The CDR3 has 12 amino acids. V lost 1 base, J lost 2 bases, and 5 bases lay in between. The CDR3 bases are TGTGCCTGGAGTGGAGGGAACTATGGCTACACCTTC. It specifies CAWSGGNYGYTF.

This clone came up a few times. V and J are TRBV30 and TRBJ2-2; tentatively, D is TRBD1 or TRBD2 (5 bases each). Germline CDR1 reads GTSNPN; CDR2 reads SVGIG (reference sequence). Trimming stripped 8 bases from V and 0 bases from J, with 10 bases between. The CDR3 has 13 residues. As DNA, the CDR3 is TGTGCCGGGGACGTAGCGAACACCGGGGAGCTGTTTTTT. It specifies CAGDVANTGELFF.

The V and J genes are TRBV30 and TRBJ1-2, with D possibly matching TRBD1 (5 bases). The ends were cut back, 1 base at V and 0 bases at J, with 9 bases in the middle. CDR3 length: 14 residues. Germline CDR1 and CDR2: GTSNPN and SVGIG (reference sequence). DNA of the CDR3: TGTGCCTGGAGTGAAGGGGTAGCTAACTATGGCTACACCTTC. Residues: CAWSEGVANYGYTF.

As regards this clone: Other nucleotide sequences in the sample specify the same CDR3. The V gene is TRBV30, the J gene TRBJ1-1, with D possibly TRBD1 on 6 matching bases. From germline, CDR1 is GTSNPN and CDR2 SVGIG (reference sequence). This CDR3 has 12 residues. Trimming cost V 0 bases and J 5 bases, with 7 bases left between them. The CDR3 bases are TGTGCCTGGAGTGTTCAGGGGACTGAAGCTTTCTTT. It translates to CAWSVQGTEAFF.

V gene TRBV9 combines with J gene TRBJ2-3; possibly TRBD2 for D (6 bases). Per germline, CDR1 SGDLS and CDR2 YYNGEE. This CDR3 spans 14 amino acids. V dropped 4 bases and J dropped 2 bases, with 11 bases sitting between them. This CDR3 is CASSLRDFTDTQYF. CDR3 in DNA: TGTGCCAGCAGCCTAAGGGACTTCACAGATACGCAGTATTTT.

This clone was observed a few times. The rearrangement joins TRBV27 to TRBJ1-6; TRBD1 might be the D (5 bases). Germline V gene data show CDR1 as MNHEY and CDR2 as SMNVEV (reference sequence). V lost 6 bases, J lost 10 bases, and 10 bases lay in between. The CDR3 has 12 amino acids. CDR3 nucleotides: TGTGCCAGCAGGCCAAGGGGCTCACCCCTCCACTTT. This translates into CASRPRGSPLHF.

In nucleotides, the CDR3 is TGTGCCAGCAGCTATACCCTCTCCTACAATGAGCAGTTCTTC. This codes for CASSYTLSYNEQFF. V usage is TRBV27 and J usage is TRBJ2-1; no reliable D call. V was trimmed by 6 bases and J by 0 bases, leaving 9 bases between them. The CDR3 is made up of 14 amino acids. CDR1 is MNHEY, CDR2 SMNVEV, per germline (reference sequence).

The CDR3 DNA sequence: TGTGCCAGCAGTTTAACAAACAGGGCGTCCACTGAAGCTTTCTTT. Protein product: CASSLTNRASTEAFF. The chain couples TRBV27 to TRBJ1-1; a weak D match, TRBD1 (6 bases). The germline V and J ends were trimmed by 2 bases and 4 bases, with 14 bases remaining between them. Germline CDR1 MNHEY, CDR2 SMNVEV (reference sequence). This CDR3 has 15 amino acids.

This chain links TRBV7-6 with TRBJ2-1; D unclear. The CDR3 has 15 amino acids. Germline-derived CDR1 and CDR2 are SGHVS and FNYEAQ. V was pared by 4 bases and J by 5 bases, with 15 bases between. In DNA, the CDR3 is TGTGCCAGCAGCTCCTCGGTGCTGGATCACAATGAGCAGTTCTTC. This translates into CASSSSVLDHNEQFF.

The chain recombines TRBV13 with TRBJ1-1; TRBD1 aligns across 8 bases. The CDR3 consists of 15 residues. Per the germline V gene, CDR1 is PRHDT and CDR2 is FYEKMQ (reference sequence). V trimming: 5 bases; J trimming: 4 bases; junction bases outside the gene matches: 9. CDR3 protein: CASSGPRQGITEAFF. In nucleotides, the CDR3 is TGTGCCAGCAGCGGCCCCCGACAGGGGATCACTGAAGCTTTCTTT.

This clone was seen a handful of times. The rearrangement uses TRBV9 and TRBJ1-4; D perhaps matches TRBD1 (6 bases). The length of the CDR3 is 14 residues. Germline V gene sequence: CDR1 SGDLS, CDR2 YYNGEE. V gave up 2 bases and J gave up 7 bases, with 12 bases separating them. CDR3 residues: CASSVTGVAEKLFF. In DNA form, the CDR3 reads TGTGCCAGCAGCGTGACAGGTGTGGCTGAAAAACTGTTTTTT.

The chain joins TRBV5-1 to TRBJ1-1; D uncertain. Germline CDR1 and CDR2: SGHRS and YFSETQ. Trimming took 4 bases from V and 6 from J, leaving 16 bases between them. The CDR3 runs to 14 residues. CDR3 region: CASSPSLGLSEAFF. CDR3 coding DNA: TGCGCCAGCAGCCCGAGTCTCGGTTTGTCTGAAGCTTTCTTT.

In the case of this clone: The sample has other DNA sequences that encode this CDR3 too. The J gene is TRBJ2-7, the V gene TRBV9; D not resolved. Per the germline V gene, CDR1 is SGDLS and CDR2 is YYNGEE. The CDR3 covers 13 residues. V lost 4 bases and J 2 bases, leaving 10 bases between the germline ends. Written as DNA, the CDR3 is TGTGCCAGCAGCCCCGGGTTGACCTACGAGCAGTACTTC. Encoded protein: CASSPGLTYEQYF.